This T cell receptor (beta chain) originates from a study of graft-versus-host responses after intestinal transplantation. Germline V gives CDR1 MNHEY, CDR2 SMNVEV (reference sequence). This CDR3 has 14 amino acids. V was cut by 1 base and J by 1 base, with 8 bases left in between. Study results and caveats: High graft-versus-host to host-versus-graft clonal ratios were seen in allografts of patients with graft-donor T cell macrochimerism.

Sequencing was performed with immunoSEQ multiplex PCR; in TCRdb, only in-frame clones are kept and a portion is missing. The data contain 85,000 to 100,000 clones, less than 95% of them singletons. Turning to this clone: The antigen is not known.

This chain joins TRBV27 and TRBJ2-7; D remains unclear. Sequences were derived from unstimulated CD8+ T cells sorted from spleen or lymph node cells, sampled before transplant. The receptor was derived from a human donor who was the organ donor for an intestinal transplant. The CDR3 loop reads CASSLFADSYEQYF. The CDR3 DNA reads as TGTGCCAGCAGTTTATTTGCAGATTCCTACGAGCAGTACTTC.